One and the same sample provided the 23 T cell receptor beta chains below, sequenced in a study of blood T cells in healthy people across ages. A second PCR, run for roughly 7 to 12 cycles, used a sample-barcoded 5' primer plus a J-beta primer mix. MiXCR, applied by TCRdb to the 5' RACE reads, yields one record per CDR3 protein. Here the sample spans roughly 790,000 distinct CDR3 sequences, roughly 44% being singletons. The source material was blood. The receptors were gathered from a woman aged 55-69 years in good health.

Comments on this clonotype: A read error may explain this, as a much larger clone is one base away. The genes are TRBV20-1 and TRBJ2-5; TRBD2 aligns across 12 bases. The J call is doubtful: the DNA matches TRBJ2-1 better. This CDR3 is 14 amino acids long. Germline loops: CDR1 DFQATT, CDR2 SNEGSKA (reference sequence). CDR3: CSARTSGAGETQFF. As DNA, the CDR3 is TGCAGTGCCCGGACTAGCGGGGCGGGGGAGACCCAGTTCTTC.

V and J are TRBV29-1 and TRBJ2-7; TRBD2 matches 12 bases. The CDR3 is made up of 14 amino acids. Germline V gene data show CDR1 as SQVTM and CDR2 as ANQGSEA. V trimming: 6 bases; J trimming: 2 bases; junction bases outside the gene matches: 5. CDR3 sequence reads: CSVVTSGGTYEQYF. The CDR3, as DNA: TGCAGCGTCGTGACTAGCGGGGGTACCTACGAGCAGTACTTC.

This chain links TRBV27 with TRBJ2-3, with 10 positions matching TRBD1. There are 17 residues in the CDR3. Germline V gives CDR1 MNHEY, CDR2 SMNVEV (reference sequence). After removal of 2 bases from V and 2 bases from J, the junction contained 7 bases not matched to a gene. The CDR3 protein is CASSLGPGTGVTDTQYF. For the CDR3, the DNA is TGTGCCAGCAGTTTAGGGCCCGGGACAGGGGTCACAGATACGCAGTATTTT.

This chain uses TRBV6-4 with TRBJ2-7; D unresolved. The DNA end lines up better with TRBJ2-5; the J call may be wrong. This CDR3 contains 11 residues. Germline assignment: CDR1 MRHNA and CDR2 SNTAGT. The CDR3 is CASPFQETQYF. CDR3 sequence (DNA): TGTGCCAGCCCCTTTCAAGAGACCCAGTACTTC.

This clonotype was recorded a few times. This sequence joins TRBV6-1 and TRBJ1-4; D is unclear. The V gene's germline CDR1 is MNHNS and CDR2 SASEGT. The length of the CDR3 is 14 residues. V was trimmed by 3 bases and J by 4 bases, leaving 9 bases between them. CDR3 DNA: TGTGCCAGCAGTGAGGGCAGGATTAATGAAAAACTGTTTTTT. Protein sequence: CASSEGRINEKLFF.

The sample holds a few counts of this clonotype. The chain has TRBV5-1 and TRBJ2-4, with D perhaps TRBD1 (6 bases). The germline V gene encodes CDR1 SGHRS and CDR2 YFSETQ. The V and J ends lost 0 bases and 15 bases respectively, with 10 bases between them. The CDR3 spans 11 residues. The CDR3 is CASSLGTVSYF. The DNA for the CDR3 is TGCGCCAGCAGCTTGGGGACAGTCTCGTACTTC.

In nucleotides, the CDR3 is TGCAGCGTTGAAAATGCGGGGCGCACAGATACGCAGTATTTT. Protein product: CSVENAGRTDTQYF. The genes are TRBV29-1 and TRBJ2-3; TRBD2 might be the D (6 bases). CDR3 length equals 14 residues. V was trimmed by 2 bases and J by 1 base, leaving 10 bases between them. Germline lookup yields CDR1 SQVTM and CDR2 ANQGSEA.

In its sample, this clonotype was seen a few times. The CDR3 reads CASRPGLAVYNEQFF. DNA of the CDR3: TGTGCCAGCAGGCCGGGACTAGCGGTCTACAATGAGCAGTTCTTC. This chain uses TRBV27 with TRBJ2-1, with 11 bases aligning to TRBD2. From germline, CDR1 is MNHEY and CDR2 SMNVEV (reference sequence). Trimming removed 6 bases from V and 3 bases from J; junction bases left unmatched: 4. This CDR3 is 15 amino acids long.

The chain employs TRBV7-9 and TRBJ1-1; possibly TRBD1 for D (5 bases). The CDR3 sequence is 15 residues long. V lost 5 bases and J lost 1, with 14 bases in between. The germline gives CDR1 SEHNR, CDR2 FQNEAQ (reference sequence). In DNA form, the CDR3 reads TGTGCCAGCAGCCCCCAGGGAGGGCGGAACACTGAAGCTTTCTTT. This codes for CASSPQGGRNTEAFF.

Only a few counts were recorded for this clonotype. This rearrangement joins TRBV7-3 to TRBJ2-1; TRBD2 matches at 13 bases. The germline V gene encodes CDR1 SGHTA and CDR2 FQGTGA. The CDR3 covers 20 residues. V shed 5 bases and J 0 bases; nucleotides not matched to a gene: 13. In nucleotides, the CDR3 is TGTGCCAGCAGCAGGACTAGCGGGGGAACTAGTTTAAGCTCCTACAATGAGCAGTTCTTC. Protein: CASSRTSGGTSLSSYNEQFF.

In the case of this clonotype: Mismatch with germline at one junction end may stem from a read error. The chain couples TRBV6-1 to TRBJ2-5, with 7 bases identical to TRBD1. There are 14 residues in the CDR3. Germline CDR1 reads MNHNS; CDR2 reads SASEGT. The CDR3 region is CAGSVSDRALEQYF. The CDR3 nucleotides read TGTGCCGGCAGTGTGAGTGACAGGGCATTGGAGCAGTACTTC.

This clonotype was found a few times. The chain employs TRBV5-1 and TRBJ2-1; no firm D call. The J call may be wrong; the DNA end is better matched by TRBJ2-7. The CDR3 loop spans 13 amino acids. Per germline, CDR1 SGHRS and CDR2 YFSETQ. This CDR3 is CASSPDVYDEQYF. The CDR3 nucleotides are TGCGCCAGCAGCCCGGATGTCTACGATGAGCAGTACTTC.

This clonotype turned up a few times. The chain uses TRBV11-1 and TRBJ2-3, with 9 positions matching TRBD2. V shed 1 base, J shed 4 bases, and the junction held 9 bases outside the gene matches. The CDR3 runs to 17 residues. Germline CDR1 SGHAT, CDR2 FQDESV (reference sequence). CDR3 loop: CASSLVGLAGLADTQYF. The CDR3 DNA is TGTGCCAGCAGCTTAGTCGGGCTAGCGGGGCTGGCAGATACGCAGTATTTT.

The genes are TRBV6-5 and TRBJ1-2; the D gene is possibly TRBD1 (6 bases). CDR1 MNHEY and CDR2 SVGAGI come from the germline V gene. The CDR3 loop spans 12 amino acids. The V end was cut by 8 bases, the J end by 6 bases, with 13 bases between. The CDR3 nucleotides are TGTGCCAGCTCGAACGGGGGCAATGGCTACACCTTC. As protein: CASSNGGNGYTF.

This clonotype was picked up one time. The genes are TRBV9 and TRBJ1-4; a weak D match, TRBD1 (6 bases). The germline V and J ends were trimmed by 5 bases and 10 bases, with 18 bases remaining between them. CDR3 size: 14 residues. Germline V gene sequence: CDR1 SGDLS, CDR2 YYNGEE. CDR3 sequence: CASSLWERGGKLFF. Here the CDR3 DNA reads TGTGCCAGCAGTCTGTGGGAAAGGGGGGGAAAACTGTTTTTT. Full variable domain (remainder filled in from reference TRBV9 and TRBJ1-4): DSGVTQTPKHLITATGQRVTLRCSPRSGDLSVYWYQQSLDQGLQFLIQYYNGEERAKGNILERFSAQQFPDLHSELNLSSLELGDSALYFCASSLWERGGKLFFGSGTQLSVL.

To note about this clonotype: A much larger clone lies a single base off, so this may be a read error. The gene calls are TRBV13 and TRBJ1-2, with a tentative D call TRBD1 (6 bases). The CDR3 extends over 14 amino acids. CDR1 is PRHDT and CDR2 is FYEKMQ in the germline V gene (reference sequence). With 5 bases removed from V and 3 bases from J, the gap between germline ends came to 13 bases. The CDR3 coding sequence is TGTGCCAGCAGCCGCCTGGCAGGGGACTATGGCTACACCTTC. Translated: CASSRLAGDYGYTF.

The chain links TRBV25-1 to TRBJ2-1, with D hard to call. V was clipped by 1 base and J by 0 bases, with 10 bases between them. This CDR3 has 16 amino acids. CDR1 is MGHDK, CDR2 SYGVNS, per germline. The chain's CDR3 is CASSEFPRSSYNEQFF. The CDR3 DNA follows: TGTGCCAGCAGTGAATTCCCCCGTAGCTCCTACAATGAGCAGTTCTTC.

This clonotype was seen a handful of times. Given a much more abundant clone one base away, this may be a read error. V gene TRBV12-3 or TRBV12-4 combines with J gene TRBJ2-1, with 7 positions matching TRBD1. The V gene end was trimmed by 5 bases and the J gene end by 6 bases; junction bases not matched to a gene: 4. The CDR3 loop spans 13 amino acids. The CDR3 region is CASSVYRGNEQFF. As DNA, the CDR3 is TGTGCCAGCAGTGTATACAGGGGCAATGAGCAGTTCTTC.

The chain is built from TRBV30 and TRBJ1-6; D remains unclear. The V end was cut by 0 bases, the J end by 9 bases, with 6 bases between. The CDR3 extends over 12 amino acids. Germline CDR1 and CDR2: GTSNPN and SVGIG (reference sequence). CDR3 in amino acids: CAWSVRPSPLHF. The DNA of the CDR3 is TGTGCCTGGAGTGTACGTCCTTCACCCCTCCACTTT. Drawing the rest from reference TRBV30 and TRBJ1-6, the complete variable domain is SQTIHQWPATLVQPVGSPLSLECTVEGTSNPNLYWYRQAAGRGLQLLFYSVGIGQISSEVPQNLSASRPQDRQFILSSKKLLLSDSGFYLCAWSVRPSPLHFGNGTRLTVT.

This clonotype was seen just once. The chain has TRBV12-3 or TRBV12-4 and TRBJ2-3; TRBD2 matches 9 bases. CDR3 length: 16 residues. V shed 3 bases, J shed 5 bases, and the junction held 9 bases outside the gene matches. CDR3 amino acids: CASSFLGASGKDTQYF. The CDR3 DNA sequence: TGTGCCAGCAGTTTTTTGGGGGCTAGCGGGAAAGATACGCAGTATTTT.

This clonotype was seen many times. The CDR3 here is CASSFLADTQYF. The DNA for the CDR3 is TGTGCCAGCAGTTTTTTAGCAGATACGCAGTATTTT. V is TRBV27 and J is TRBJ2-3; D gene uncertain. The CDR3 contains 12 residues. V was clipped by 3 bases and J by 4 bases, with 5 bases between them. CDR1 is MNHEY, CDR2 SMNVEV, per germline (reference sequence).

This clonotype appeared a few times. The chain couples TRBV11-3 to TRBJ2-3; 14 nucleotides agree with TRBD2. The CDR3 length is 13 residues. The J segment lost 8 bases and the V segment lost 8 bases, leaving 3 bases of the junction unmatched. Per the germline V gene, CDR1 is SGHNT and CDR2 is YENEEA. The CDR3 nucleotides are TGTGCCAGCTCTGGACTAGCGGGAGGTACGCAGTATTTT. It specifies CASSGLAGGTQYF.

Ten or more counts support this clonotype. This chain connects TRBV3-1 to TRBJ2-7; TRBD2 is a possible D gene (6 bases). Germline V CDR1 and CDR2: LGHDT, YNNKEL (reference sequence). The CDR3 consists of 14 residues. Trimming cost V 2 bases and J 6 bases, with 14 bases left between them. CDR3 sequence reads: CASSQMGDGSEQYF. The CDR3 DNA reads TGTGCCAGCAGCCAAATGGGAGACGGGAGCGAGCAGTACTTC.